One sample yielded the 8 T cell receptor beta chains listed below, sequenced in a study of shared clonotypes between healthy human individuals. This table comes from immunoSEQ multiplex PCR, and its TCRdb copy is limited to in-frame clones, with some not included. The sample contains about 980,000 clones, less than 85% of which appear only once. Sequencing used memory CD4+ T cells sorted from blood. Noted subset: CD45RA-negative fraction. Receptors were obtained from a man aged 18-30 years in good health.

A single count supports this clone. The chain uses TRBV27 and TRBJ1-2; D not certain. V lost 8 bases to trimming and J lost 0 bases, with 13 bases between them. The CDR3 has 14 residues. Germline-derived CDR1 and CDR2 are MNHEY and SMNVEV (reference sequence). CDR3 nucleotide sequence: TGTGCCAGCCGGGAGGCGGCAGCTAACTATGGCTACACCTTC. Translated, it gives CASREAAANYGYTF.

This clone was detected only a few times. The rearrangement joins TRBV5-1 to TRBJ2-6; TRBD1 aligns across 9 bases. Trimming took 0 bases from V and 0 from J; bases not matched to a gene: 4. The CDR3 is 18 amino acids. CDR1 and CDR2 from the germline V gene are SGHRS and YFSETQ. The CDR3 sequence: CASSLGTGDNSGANVLTF. CDR3 DNA: TGCGCCAGCAGCTTGGGGACAGGGGACAACTCTGGGGCCAACGTCCTGACTTTC.

J is TRBJ1-2 and V is TRBV27, with a possible D match to TRBD1 (5 bases). The CDR3 is 14 amino acids. CDR1 is MNHEY, CDR2 SMNVEV, per germline (reference sequence). V lost 6 bases and J 1 base, leaving 12 bases between the germline ends. CDR3 sequence reads: CASSQLGGNYGYTF. The CDR3 DNA follows: TGTGCCAGCAGCCAACTGGGGGGTAACTATGGCTACACCTTC.

This clone was seen once. The chain joins TRBV6-1 to TRBJ2-3; D may be TRBD2 (6 bases). Germline loops: CDR1 MNHNS, CDR2 SASEGT. Trimming removed 10 bases at V and 0 bases at J, with 17 bases between. This CDR3 contains 15 residues. This CDR3 is CAILREPPSTDTQYF. The DNA of the CDR3 is TGTGCCATCCTCCGGGAGCCCCCGAGCACAGATACGCAGTATTTT.

A word on this clone: A much bigger clone sits one base away, suggesting this may be a read error. This CDR3 is also generated by other DNA sequences in the sample. J is TRBJ2-7 and V is TRBV2; 9 bases are shared with TRBD1. J was trimmed by 2 bases and V by 6 bases; bases with no gene match: 5. The CDR3 has 14 amino acids. Germline V gene lookup returns CDR1 SNHLY and CDR2 FYNNEI. The CDR3 loop is CASSERDRAYEQYF. For the CDR3, the DNA is TGTGCCAGCAGCGAACGGGACAGGGCCTACGAGCAGTACTTC.

This clone occurred a few times. J is TRBJ1-1 and V is TRBV5-5, with D unclear. The germline V gene has CDR1 SGHKS and CDR2 YYEKEE (reference sequence). V gave up 0 bases and J gave up 1 base, with 4 bases separating them. The CDR3 contains 13 residues. The CDR3 is CASSLEQNTEAFF. CDR3 coding DNA: TGTGCCAGCAGCTTGGAGCAGAACACTGAAGCTTTCTTT.

With respect to this clone: An end of the junction does not agree with germline; a read error may underlie this. This sequence joins TRBV5-6 and TRBJ1-5; 7 bases are a match to TRBD1. Germline V gene lookup returns CDR1 SGHDT and CDR2 YYEEEE. The CDR3 has 16 residues. The CDR3 sequence is CASSRTGTVSDQPQHF. The CDR3 nucleotides read TGTGCCAGCAGCCGGACGGGGACAGTTAGCGATCAGCCCCAGCATTTT.

This clone has more than one count but fewer than ten. The rearrangement uses TRBV4-1 and TRBJ2-1; 9 bases match TRBD1. Unmatched junction bases numbered 5, after V lost 1 base and J lost 7 bases. CDR3 length equals 15 residues. CDR1 is MGHRA and CDR2 is YSYEKL in the germline V gene. CDR3 bases: TGCGCCAGCAGCCAAGCTGGGGACAGGGTGAATGAGCAGTTCTTC. It yields the protein CASSQAGDRVNEQFF.